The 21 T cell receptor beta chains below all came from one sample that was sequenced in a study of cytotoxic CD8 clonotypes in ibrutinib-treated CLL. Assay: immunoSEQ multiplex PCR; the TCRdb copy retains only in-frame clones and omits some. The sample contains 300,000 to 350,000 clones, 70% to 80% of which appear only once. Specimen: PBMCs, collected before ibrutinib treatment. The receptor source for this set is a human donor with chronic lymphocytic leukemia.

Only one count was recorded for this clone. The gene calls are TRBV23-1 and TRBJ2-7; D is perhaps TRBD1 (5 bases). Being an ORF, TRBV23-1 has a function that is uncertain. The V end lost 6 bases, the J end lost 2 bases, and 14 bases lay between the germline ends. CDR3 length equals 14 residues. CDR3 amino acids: CASRVHGAAYEQYF. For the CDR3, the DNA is TGCGCCAGCAGGGTTCATGGGGCGGCCTACGAGCAGTACTTC.

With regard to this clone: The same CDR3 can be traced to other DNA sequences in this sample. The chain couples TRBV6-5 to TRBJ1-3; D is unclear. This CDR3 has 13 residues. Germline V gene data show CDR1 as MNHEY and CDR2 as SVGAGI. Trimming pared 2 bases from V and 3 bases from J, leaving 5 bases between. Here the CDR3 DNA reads TGTGCCAGCAGTTACCAACGTGGAAACACCATATATTTT. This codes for CASSYQRGNTIYF.

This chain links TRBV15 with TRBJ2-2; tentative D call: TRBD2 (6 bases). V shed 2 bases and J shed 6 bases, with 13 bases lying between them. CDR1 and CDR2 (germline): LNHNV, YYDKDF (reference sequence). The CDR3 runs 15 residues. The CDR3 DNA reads TGTGCCACCAGCAGACGTGGGACTTCGGCCGGGGAGCTGTTTTTT. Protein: CATSRRGTSAGELFF.

The CDR3 here is CASSLSREEVDTQYF. DNA of the CDR3: TGTGCCAGCAGCTTAAGTCGCGAGGAGGTCGATACGCAGTATTTT. The genes are TRBV7-3 and TRBJ2-3; D is perhaps TRBD2 (5 bases). The CDR3 has 15 residues. The V end lost 1 base, the J end lost 6 bases, and 14 bases lay between the germline ends. Germline V gene lookup returns CDR1 SGHTA and CDR2 FQGTGA.

CDR3 DNA sequence: TGTGCCAGCAGTGGAAGAGACAGTAATGAAAAACTGTTTTTT. Protein sequence: CASSGRDSNEKLFF. The chain employs TRBV2 and TRBJ1-4; tentative D call: TRBD1 (5 bases). The germline gives CDR1 SNHLY, CDR2 FYNNEI. The V end lost 4 bases, the J end lost 4 bases, and 10 bases lay between the germline ends. CDR3 length equals 14 residues.

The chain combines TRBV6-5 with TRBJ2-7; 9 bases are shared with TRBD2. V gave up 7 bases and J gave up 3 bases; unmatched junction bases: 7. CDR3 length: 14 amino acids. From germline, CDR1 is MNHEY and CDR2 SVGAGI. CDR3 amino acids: CASMRLADHYEQYF. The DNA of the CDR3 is TGTGCCAGCATGAGACTAGCGGACCACTACGAGCAGTACTTC.

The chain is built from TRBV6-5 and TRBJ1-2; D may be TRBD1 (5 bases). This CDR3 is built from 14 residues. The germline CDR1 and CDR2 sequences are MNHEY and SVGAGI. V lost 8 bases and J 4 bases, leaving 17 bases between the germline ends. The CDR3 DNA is TGTGCCAGCCAACGAGGGGCAGGGAGCTATGGCTACACCTTC. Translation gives CASQRGAGSYGYTF.

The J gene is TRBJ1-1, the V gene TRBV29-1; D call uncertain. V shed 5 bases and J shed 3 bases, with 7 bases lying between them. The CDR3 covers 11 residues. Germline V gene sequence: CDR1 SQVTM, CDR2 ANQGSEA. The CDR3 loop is CSVQSDTEAFF. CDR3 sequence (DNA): TGCAGCGTTCAAAGTGACACTGAAGCTTTCTTT.

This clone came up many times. Written as DNA, the CDR3 is TGTGCCAGCAGTTCGAATCCTTACTATGGCTACACCTTC. Protein: CASSSNPYYGYTF. This rearrangement joins TRBV27 to TRBJ1-2, with D unclear. The germline gives CDR1 MNHEY, CDR2 SMNVEV (reference sequence). The CDR3 is 13 residues long. V was cut by 4 bases and J by 3 bases, with 9 bases left in between.

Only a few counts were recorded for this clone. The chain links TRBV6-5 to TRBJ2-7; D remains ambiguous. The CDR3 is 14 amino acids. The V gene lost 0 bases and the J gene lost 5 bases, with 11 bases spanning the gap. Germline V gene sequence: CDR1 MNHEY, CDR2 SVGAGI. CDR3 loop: CASSYSHLINEQYF. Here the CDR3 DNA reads TGTGCCAGCAGTTACTCGCACTTAATTAACGAGCAGTACTTC.

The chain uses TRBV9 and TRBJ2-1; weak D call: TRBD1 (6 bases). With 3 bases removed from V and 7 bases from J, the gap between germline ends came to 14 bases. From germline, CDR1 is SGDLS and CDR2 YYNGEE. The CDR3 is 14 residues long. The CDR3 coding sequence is TGTGCCAGCAGCGCCAGGACAGAGACGAATGAGCAGTTCTTC. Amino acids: CASSARTETNEQFF. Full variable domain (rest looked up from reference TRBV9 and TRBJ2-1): DSGVTQTPKHLITATGQRVTLRCSPRSGDLSVYWYQQSLDQGLQFLIQYYNGEERAKGNILERFSAQQFPDLHSELNLSSLELGDSALYFCASSARTETNEQFFGPGTRLTVL.

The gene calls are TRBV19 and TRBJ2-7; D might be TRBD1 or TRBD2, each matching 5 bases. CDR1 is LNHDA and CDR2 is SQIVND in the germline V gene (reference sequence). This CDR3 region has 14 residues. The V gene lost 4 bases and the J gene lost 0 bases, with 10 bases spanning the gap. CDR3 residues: CASSTGQGSYEQYF. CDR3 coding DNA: TGTGCCAGTAGTACGGGGCAGGGCTCCTACGAGCAGTACTTC.

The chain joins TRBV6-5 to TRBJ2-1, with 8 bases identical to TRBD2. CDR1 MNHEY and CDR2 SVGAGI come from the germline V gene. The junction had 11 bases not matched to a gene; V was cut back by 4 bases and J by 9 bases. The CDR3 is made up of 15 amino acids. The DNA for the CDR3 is TGTGCCAGCAGTTTAATAACGGGAGGGCATGCTGAGCAGTTCTTC. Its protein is CASSLITGGHAEQFF.

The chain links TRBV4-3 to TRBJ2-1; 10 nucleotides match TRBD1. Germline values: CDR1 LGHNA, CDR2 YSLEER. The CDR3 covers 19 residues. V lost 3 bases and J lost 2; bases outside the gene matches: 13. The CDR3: CASSQDSAGTGVAYNEQFF. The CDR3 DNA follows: TGCGCCAGCAGCCAGGACTCAGCCGGGACAGGGGTGGCCTACAATGAGCAGTTCTTC.

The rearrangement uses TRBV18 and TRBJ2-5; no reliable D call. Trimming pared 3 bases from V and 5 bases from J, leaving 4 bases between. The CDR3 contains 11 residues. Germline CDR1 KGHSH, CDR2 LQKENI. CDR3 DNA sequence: TGTGCCAGCTCACCGGACGAGACCCAGTACTTC. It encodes CASSPDETQYF.

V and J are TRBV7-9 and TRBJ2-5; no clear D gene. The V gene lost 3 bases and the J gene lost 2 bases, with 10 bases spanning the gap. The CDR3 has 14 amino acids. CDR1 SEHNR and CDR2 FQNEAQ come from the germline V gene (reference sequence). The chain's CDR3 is CASSLFMGQETQYF. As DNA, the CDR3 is TGTGCCAGCAGCTTGTTTATGGGACAAGAGACCCAGTACTTC.

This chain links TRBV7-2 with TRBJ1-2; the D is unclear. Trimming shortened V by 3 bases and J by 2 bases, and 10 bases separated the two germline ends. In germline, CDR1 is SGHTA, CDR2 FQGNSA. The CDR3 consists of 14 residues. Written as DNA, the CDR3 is TGTGCCAGCAGCTTCTTTGGGTTGAACTATGGCTACACCTTC. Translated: CASSFFGLNYGYTF.

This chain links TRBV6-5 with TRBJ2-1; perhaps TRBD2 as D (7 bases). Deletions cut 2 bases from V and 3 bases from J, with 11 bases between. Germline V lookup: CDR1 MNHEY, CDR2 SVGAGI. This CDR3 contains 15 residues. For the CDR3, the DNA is TGTGCCAGCAGTTACCGGGGGGCTGGCTACAATGAGCAGTTCTTC. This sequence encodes CASSYRGAGYNEQFF.

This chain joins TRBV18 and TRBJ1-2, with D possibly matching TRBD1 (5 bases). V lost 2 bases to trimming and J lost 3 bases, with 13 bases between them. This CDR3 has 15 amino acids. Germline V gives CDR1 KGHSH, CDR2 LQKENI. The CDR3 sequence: CASSPVAGVDYGYTF. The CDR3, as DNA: TGTGCCAGCTCACCAGTTGCGGGGGTCGACTATGGCTACACCTTC. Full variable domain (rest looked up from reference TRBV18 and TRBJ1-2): NAGVMQNPRHLVRRRGQEARLRCSPMKGHSHVYWYRQLPEEGLKFMVYLQKENIIDESGMPKERFSAEFPKEGPSILRIQQVVRGDSAAYFCASSPVAGVDYGYTFGSGTRLTVV.

Written as DNA, the CDR3 is TGTGCCAGCTCTCCCGAATTCGCGGGGACCGAGCAGTACTTC. Translated, it gives CASSPEFAGTEQYF. The chain employs TRBV18 and TRBJ2-7; TRBD2 might be the D (6 bases). This CDR3 is built from 14 residues. V was pared by 6 bases and J by 6 bases, with 18 bases between. Per the germline V gene, CDR1 is KGHSH and CDR2 is LQKENI.

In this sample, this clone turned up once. The CDR3 loop reads CASSPGTEYSNQPQHF. CDR3 DNA: TGTGCCAGCTCACCAGGGACAGAGTATAGCAATCAGCCCCAGCATTTT. This chain uses TRBV18 with TRBJ1-5; 7 bases are shared with TRBD1. This CDR3 region has 16 residues. Looked up from germline, CDR1 is KGHSH and CDR2 is LQKENI. V gave up 2 bases and J gave up 0 bases; unmatched junction bases: 4.